The next 28 T cell receptor beta chains were all read from a single sample in a study of regulatory T cells in long-lasting Graves disease. Time point defined: newly diagnosed GD, antithyroid drugs for less than 3 months. The TCR library was made from RNA that had been extracted from PBMCs in TRIzol. Investigators prepared the TCR beta libraries by applying iRepertoire HTBI primers and Arm-PCR of CDR3 regions. TCRdb ran MiXCR on the multiplex PCR reads and lists one entry per CDR3 protein. The table records some 450,000 distinct CDR3 sequences, about 15% of them present only once. These data were also filed under a second study, of T cells in Graves' hyperthyroidism and ophthalmopathy.

Sequenced material: peripheral blood mononuclear cells (PBMCs), taken at new diagnosis, from a patient treated with antithyroid drugs. Every receptor here comes from a woman in her 30s with Graves disease.

This clonotype was found a few times. CDR3 nucleotides: TGTGCCACCAGTGATTTGAACCCAGGGGGGAGCAATCAGCCCCAGCATTTT. Translation gives CATSDLNPGGSNQPQHF. The V call is TRBV24-1, the J call TRBJ1-5, with 7 bases lining up with TRBD1. The germline gives CDR1 KGHDR, CDR2 SFDVKD. The CDR3 sequence is 17 residues long. Germline trimming cut 0 bases from V and 1 base from J; bases unmatched to any gene: 5.

This clonotype appeared many times. The chain employs TRBV27 and TRBJ2-3; maybe TRBD1 (5 bases). The CDR3 consists of 14 residues. In germline, CDR1 is MNHEY, CDR2 SMNVEV (reference sequence). V lost 10 bases and J 2 bases, leaving 16 bases between the germline ends. The CDR3, as DNA: TGTGCCACCGCCATTGGGGCCGCCACAGATACGCAGTATTTT. Its protein is CATAIGAATDTQYF.

This clonotype was found many times. The rearrangement uses TRBV6-1 and TRBJ1-2; perhaps TRBD1 as D (5 bases). Germline CDR1 is MNHNS and CDR2 is SASEGT. This CDR3 has 13 residues. Trimming took 5 bases from V and 3 from J, leaving 10 bases between them. CDR3 nucleotide sequence: TGTGCCAGCAGTAAGACAGTAGACTATGGCTACACCTTC. Its protein product is CASSKTVDYGYTF.

This clonotype was found many times. The chain is built from TRBV5-1 and TRBJ2-3, with D maybe TRBD2 (6 bases). Germline loops: CDR1 SGHRS, CDR2 YFSETQ. The V and J ends lost 4 bases and 6 bases respectively, with 21 bases between them. The CDR3 has 16 amino acids. The CDR3 sequence is CASSPSAGHRGDTQYF. DNA for the CDR3: TGCGCCAGCAGCCCCTCTGCGGGGCATCGAGGGGATACGCAGTATTTT.

A few counts support this clonotype. This chain connects TRBV9 to TRBJ2-1, with 11 nucleotides matching TRBD2. The CDR3 is 18 amino acids. The germline V gene has CDR1 SGDLS and CDR2 YYNGEE. The ends lost 0 bases at V and 2 bases at J; junction bases unmatched: 7. CDR3 protein: CASSVGTSGSRTYNEQFF. DNA for the CDR3: TGTGCCAGCAGCGTAGGTACTAGCGGGAGTCGGACCTACAATGAGCAGTTCTTC.

The genes are TRBV4-1 and TRBJ2-1; D uncertain. CDR1 is MGHRA and CDR2 is YSYEKL in the germline V gene. The CDR3 has 15 amino acids. The V gene lost 8 bases and the J gene lost 4 bases, with 18 bases spanning the gap. The CDR3 nucleotides are TGCGCCAGCTCAAAGCCGGCAATGAGATACAATGAGCAGTTCTTC. The encoded protein is CASSKPAMRYNEQFF.

This clonotype has a count of ten or more. The CDR3: CASSPERVGADTQYF. The CDR3 nucleotides read TGTGCCAGCAGCCCCGAGAGGGTGGGGGCAGATACGCAGTATTTT. The V gene is TRBV12-3 or TRBV12-4, the J gene TRBJ2-3; D is tentatively TRBD1 or TRBD2 (5 bases each). Trimming cost V 6 bases and J 4 bases, with 17 bases left between them. The CDR3 contains 15 residues.

V is TRBV5-4 and J is TRBJ2-7; D is perhaps TRBD1 (5 bases). V lost 0 bases and J 1 base, leaving 8 bases between the germline ends. Germline CDR1 is SGHNT and CDR2 is YYREEE (reference sequence). This CDR3 comprises 14 residues. This CDR3 is CASSLDRNSYEQYF. The CDR3 DNA reads as TGTGCCAGCAGCTTGGACAGGAATTCCTACGAGCAGTACTTC. Full variable domain (rest looked up from reference TRBV5-4 and TRBJ2-7): ETGVTQSPTHLIKTRGQQVTLRCSSQSGHNTVSWYQQALGQGPQFIFQYYREEENGRGNFPPRFSGLQFPNYSSELNVNALELDDSALYLCASSLDRNSYEQYFGPGTRLTVT.

Details on this clonotype: Just one base apart from a much larger clone, this may be a read error. V and J are TRBV15 and TRBJ2-7; 10 bases map to TRBD2. The germline V gene encodes CDR1 LNHNV and CDR2 YYDKDF (reference sequence). The junction had 12 bases not matched to a gene; V was cut back by 0 bases and J by 7 bases. This CDR3 has 17 amino acids. This CDR3 is CATSRESPYSGRDEQYF. CDR3 sequence (DNA): TGTGCCACCAGCAGAGAGTCTCCGTACAGCGGGAGGGATGAGCAGTACTTC.

This clonotype appeared many times. An end of the junction differs from the germline gene, which may be a read error. The chain combines TRBV11-2 with TRBJ2-1; TRBD2 matches 9 bases. CDR3 length: 13 amino acids. Germline V gene sequence: CDR1 SGHAT, CDR2 FQNNGV. Here the CDR3 reads CASKSSGRHEQFF. DNA for the CDR3: TGCGCCAGCAAAAGTAGCGGGAGACATGAGCAGTTCTTC.

This clonotype was seen many times. V and J are TRBV24-1 and TRBJ2-4; perhaps TRBD2 as D (6 bases). Germline CDR1 reads KGHDR; CDR2 reads SFDVKD. The CDR3 length is 18 residues. V was pared by 4 bases and J by 0 bases, with 18 bases between. The CDR3 sequence is CATSEGGGQAQAKNIQYF. The CDR3 nucleotides are TGTGCCACCAGTGAGGGCGGAGGGCAGGCTCAAGCCAAAAACATTCAGTACTTC.

There are many counts of this clonotype. V and J are TRBV13 and TRBJ2-7; 10 bases align to TRBD1. Germline V CDR1 and CDR2: PRHDT, FYEKMQ (reference sequence). The CDR3 spans 16 residues. Trimming cost V 1 base and J 3 bases; bases outside gene matches: 6. The CDR3 spells CASSLVGTGVFYEQYF. The CDR3 DNA reads as TGTGCCAGCAGCTTAGTAGGGACAGGGGTTTTCTACGAGCAGTACTTC.

This clonotype was recorded many times. The J gene is TRBJ1-2, the V gene TRBV28; D unclear. Germline loops: CDR1 MDHEN, CDR2 SYDVKM. The CDR3 totals 13 residues. V lost 3 bases and J 4 bases, leaving 9 bases between the germline ends. CDR3 in DNA: TGTGCCAGCAGTTTTGCACGTCTCTATGGCTACACCTTC. Amino acid sequence: CASSFARLYGYTF.

This clonotype occurred many times. The rearrangement uses TRBV6-1 and TRBJ1-1; TRBD1 agrees at 7 bases. Trimming removed 6 bases from V and 2 bases from J; junction bases left unmatched: 9. The germline gives CDR1 MNHNS, CDR2 SASEGT. The CDR3 has 15 amino acids. Written as DNA, the CDR3 is TGTGCCAGCAGGAACCGACAGGGAACAAACACTGAAGCTTTCTTT. This encodes CASRNRQGTNTEAFF.

The J gene is TRBJ1-3, the V gene TRBV12-3 or TRBV12-4; 7 nucleotides match TRBD1. The V and J ends lost 1 base and 2 bases, in that order; junction bases with no gene match: 5. The CDR3 totals 16 residues. The CDR3 spells CASSLGPGTAGNTIYF. The DNA for the CDR3 is TGTGCCAGCAGTTTAGGCCCCGGGACAGCTGGAAACACCATATATTTT.

The CDR3 coding sequence is TGTGCCAGCGCATCCGGGACTAGCACAGAGCAGTTCTTC. Translating it yields CASASGTSTEQFF. J is TRBJ2-1 and V is TRBV7-6; 9 nucleotides align to TRBD2. V lost 8 bases, J lost 10 bases, and 9 bases stayed unmatched. The CDR3 sequence is 13 residues long. The germline V gene has CDR1 SGHVS and CDR2 FNYEAQ. The variable domain in full, completed from reference TRBV7-6 and TRBJ2-1, reads GAGVSQSPRYKVTKRGQDVALRCDPISGHVSLYWYRQALGQGPEFLTYFNYEAQQDKSGLPNDRFSAERPEGSISTLTIQRTEQRDSAMYRCASASGTSTEQFFGPGTRLTVL.

This clonotype was observed a few times. The chain carries TRBV7-9 and TRBJ2-7; TRBD1 might be the D (5 bases). Looked up from germline, CDR1 is SEHNR and CDR2 is FQNEAQ (reference sequence). V was clipped by 6 bases and J by 6 bases, with 15 bases between them. The CDR3 contains 13 residues. Here the CDR3 reads CASSQPPRGEQYF. In DNA, the CDR3 is TGTGCCAGCAGTCAACCTCCTAGGGGCGAGCAGTACTTC.

The rearrangement uses TRBV7-4 and TRBJ1-5; possible D gene TRBD1, 5 bases. The CDR3 totals 16 residues. Trimming left V 2 bases short and J 0 bases short, with 11 bases between. Germline lookup yields CDR1 SGHVT and CDR2 SQSDAQ. This chain's CDR3 is CASSLPGRNSNQPQHF. The CDR3 DNA follows: TGTGCCAGCAGCTTACCGGGACGGAATAGCAATCAGCCCCAGCATTTT.

This clonotype was seen a few times. This chain uses TRBV6-1 with TRBJ2-2; D is ambiguous. Germline V gene data show CDR1 as MNHNS and CDR2 as SASEGT. This CDR3 region has 12 residues. V lost 4 bases and J lost 4, with 4 bases in between. The CDR3 nucleotides read TGTGCCAGCAGTGGGATCACCGGGGAGCTGTTTTTT. It codes for CASSGITGELFF.

There are many counts of this clonotype. V is TRBV7-9 and J is TRBJ1-1, with D possibly matching TRBD1 (5 bases). Trimming stripped 4 bases from V and 1 base from J, with 13 bases between. This CDR3 comprises 15 residues. Germline V gene lookup returns CDR1 SEHNR and CDR2 FQNEAQ (reference sequence). In DNA form, the CDR3 reads TGTGCCAGCAGCTCCGGGCTGGGGCGGAACACTGAAGCTTTCTTT. Translating it yields CASSSGLGRNTEAFF.

This clonotype was picked up many times. V usage is TRBV27 and J usage is TRBJ1-1, with a tentative D call TRBD1 (5 bases). This CDR3 has 14 amino acids. Trimming took off 6 bases at V and 0 bases at J, with 11 bases between the two ends. The germline gives CDR1 MNHEY, CDR2 SMNVEV (reference sequence). This chain's CDR3 is CASSPRGMNTEAFF. For the CDR3, the DNA is TGTGCCAGCAGCCCCCGGGGGATGAACACTGAAGCTTTCTTT.

This clonotype appeared many times. V gene TRBV12-3 or TRBV12-4 combines with J gene TRBJ2-3, with a weak D call TRBD1 (6 bases). The V gene lost 8 bases and the J gene lost 4 bases, with 16 bases spanning the gap. This CDR3 is built from 14 residues. This CDR3 is CASRLGAGADTQYF. The CDR3 bases are TGTGCCAGCCGCCTTGGGGCAGGGGCAGATACGCAGTATTTT.

With regard to this clonotype: A far larger clone is just one base off, so this is likely a read error. The chain combines TRBV20-1 with TRBJ2-1; no reliable D call. The length of the CDR3 is 13 residues. Germline V gene sequence: CDR1 DFQATT, CDR2 SNEGSKA (reference sequence). The CDR3 sequence: CSARSGLGNIRYF. CDR3 in DNA: TGCAGTGCTAGGAGTGGGCTGGGGAACATTCGGTACTTC.

The V call is TRBV28, the J call TRBJ2-7, with 9 bases aligning to TRBD1. The germline CDR1 and CDR2 sequences are MDHEN and SYDVKM. The CDR3 length is 16 residues. J was trimmed by 4 bases and V by 5 bases; bases with no gene match: 12. As DNA, the CDR3 is TGTGCCAGCAGTACTCCGGCCGGGACAGGGCAATACGAGCAGTACTTC. This translates into CASSTPAGTGQYEQYF.

The rearrangement links TRBV6-2 or TRBV6-3 to TRBJ2-1; 11 nucleotides match TRBD2. CDR1 is MNHEY and CDR2 is SVGEGT in the germline V gene. This CDR3 contains 13 residues. This CDR3 reads CAVLAGGGNEQFF. The CDR3 bases are TGTGCGGTTCTAGCGGGAGGTGGCAATGAGCAGTTCTTC.

Ten or more counts support this clonotype. The chain uses TRBV5-6 and TRBJ1-5, with no clear D. Germline loops: CDR1 SGHDT, CDR2 YYEEEE. This CDR3 comprises 12 residues. Trimming left V 2 bases short and J 5 bases short, with 5 bases between. CDR3 region: CASSLGDQPQHF. CDR3 bases: TGTGCCAGCAGCTTAGGTGATCAGCCCCAGCATTTT. The full variable domain, completed using reference TRBV5-6 and TRBJ1-5, is DAGVTQSPTHLIKTRGQQVTLRCSPKSGHDTVSWYQQALGQGPQFIFQYYEEEERQRGNFPDRFSGHQFPNYSSELNVNALLLGDSALYLCASSLGDQPQHFGDGTRLSIL.

Points on this clonotype: With only one base between it and a far larger clone, this is likely a read error. It is likely a read error, because the conserved phenylalanine at the end of the CDR3 is missing. The chain links TRBV20-1 to TRBJ2-1; unclear D gene. Gene TRBJ2-5 matches the end of the DNA better, so the J call may be wrong. Looked up from germline, CDR1 is DFQATT and CDR2 is SNEGSKA (reference sequence). The CDR3 is 12 residues long. CDR3 sequence: CSEGSGSETQYL. CDR3 DNA: TGCAGTGAGGGCAGTGGGTCAGAGACCCAGTACCTC.

The table lists this clonotype with a few counts. A much more abundant neighbour one base away suggests this may be a read error. CDR3 sequence reads: CASSGIDRVGFTEAFF. The CDR3 nucleotides read TGTGCCAGCAGTGGAATCGACAGGGTGGGTTTCACTGAAGCTTTCTTT. V is TRBV6-2 or TRBV6-3 and J is TRBJ1-1, with TRBD1 identical over 7 bases. The CDR3 is 16 residues long. Losses at the gene ends were 5 bases for V and 4 bases for J; bases not matched to a gene: 13. The germline V gene encodes CDR1 MNHEY and CDR2 SVGEGT.